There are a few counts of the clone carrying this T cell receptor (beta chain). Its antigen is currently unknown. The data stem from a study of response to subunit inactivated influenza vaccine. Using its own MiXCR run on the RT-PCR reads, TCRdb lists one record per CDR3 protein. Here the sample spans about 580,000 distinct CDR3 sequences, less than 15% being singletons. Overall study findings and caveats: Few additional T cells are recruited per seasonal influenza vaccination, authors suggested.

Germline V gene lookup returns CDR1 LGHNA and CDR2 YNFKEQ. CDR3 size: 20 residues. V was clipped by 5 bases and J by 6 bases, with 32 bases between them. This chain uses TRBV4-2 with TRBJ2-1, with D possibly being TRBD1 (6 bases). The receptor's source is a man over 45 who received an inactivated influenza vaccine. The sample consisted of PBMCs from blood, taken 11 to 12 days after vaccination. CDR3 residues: CASSITTGSLGSPSGNEQFF. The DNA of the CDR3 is TGTGCCAGCAGCATTACGACAGGATCTCTGGGGTCCCCTTCCGGCAATGAGCAGTTCTTC.